A selection of T cell receptor beta chains follows, all from one sample in a study of T-cell reconstitution after alpha-beta-depleted transplantation in children. TCRdb fed the PCR reads into MiXCR, producing one record per CDR3 protein. The data show 250,000 to 400,000 distinct CDR3 sequences, around 25% seen once. The source was PBMCs, mostly from graft donor cells, collected 180 days after TCRalphabeta/CD19-depleted stem cell transplant. These receptors were collected from a male patient younger than 18 who had a stem cell transplant for acute lymphoblastic leukemia, so the T cells may come from the graft donor. The CDR3 runs from the conserved cysteine through the conserved F or W. A D gene is named only where the DNA matches it firmly. Rows may omit the clone size; those that give it use once, few, many or a size class.

d_gene | j_gene | abundance | v_gene | CDR3nt | CDR3aa
TRBD1 | TRBJ2-1 | - | TRBV24-1 | TGTGCCACCAGTGATAGCGAGACAGGGTACAATGAGCAGTTCTTC | CATSDSETGYNEQFF
- | TRBJ1-1 | few | TRBV12-5 | TGTGCTAGTGGTTTCCCCCCGAACACTGAAGCTTTCTTT | CASGFPPNTEAFF
TRBD1 | TRBJ1-4 | - | TRBV18 | TGTGCCAGCTCACCAACCACAGGGGCTAATGAAAAACTGTTTTTT | CASSPTTGANEKLFF
- | TRBJ2-7 | - | TRBV7-8 | TGTGCCAGCAGCTTTAGCAGACATCCAGATTCCTACGAGCAGTACTTC | CASSFSRHPDSYEQYF
TRBD1 | TRBJ2-3 | - | TRBV12-3/TRBV12-4 | TGTGCCAGCAGTTACAGGGGTGCAGATACGCAGTATTTT | CASSYRGADTQYF
- | TRBJ2-1 | few | TRBV18 | TGTGCCAGCTCTCCGGCTCAGACCTCCTACAATGAGCAGTTCTTC | CASSPAQTSYNEQFF
- | TRBJ2-3 | few | TRBV12-3/TRBV12-4 | TGTGCCAGCAGTTTAATGGGCTCAGATACGCAGTATTTT | CASSLMGSDTQYF
- | TRBJ1-2 | - | TRBV6-5 | TGTGCCAGCAGTTACTCTTACACCCGAGGCTACACCTTC | CASSYSYTRGYTF
- | TRBJ2-7 | - | TRBV24-1 | TGTGCCACCAGTGGGGGGAGCAACCACGAGCAGTACTTC | CATSGGSNHEQYF
- | TRBJ2-4 | - | TRBV11-2 | TGTGCCAGCAGCTTAGCCCCTGGAGACAGGTACATTCAGTACTTC | CASSLAPGDRYIQYF
TRBD1 | TRBJ2-1 | few | TRBV9 | TGTGCCAGCAGCCCCCGACCGGACAGGGGGCGCTGGTTACAGTTCTTC | CASSPRPDRGRWLQFF
TRBD2 | TRBJ2-5 | few | TRBV27 | TGTGCCAGCAGTTTGGGGAAGAGAGGGAGGGCCCAGTACTTC | CASSLGKRGRAQYF
TRBD2 | TRBJ2-5 | - | TRBV5-1 | TGCGCCAGCAGACCTAGCGGGATCCAAGAGACCCAGTACTTC | CASRPSGIQETQYF
- | TRBJ2-1 | - | TRBV28 | TGTGCCAGCACGACAGAATGGTTCTACAATGAGCAGTTCTTC | CASTTEWFYNEQFF
- | TRBJ1-4 | - | TRBV4-1 | TGCGCCAGCAACGCAGGGTGGAATGAAAAACTGTTTTTT | CASNAGWNEKLFF
- | TRBJ1-5 | - | TRBV5-1 | TGCGCCAGCAGCTTAGGAAGGGATTATAGCAATCAGCCCCAGCATTTT | CASSLGRDYSNQPQHF
- | TRBJ1-5 | few | TRBV20-1 | TGCAGTGTTCCGAGGGGGGTCCATCAGCCCCAGCATTTT | CSVPRGVHQPQHF
- | TRBJ2-7 | - | TRBV19 | TGTGCCAGTAGTATAGATCCGGGGCGGAACTACGAGCAGTACTTC | CASSIDPGRNYEQYF
- | TRBJ2-3 | few | TRBV18 | TGTGCCAGCTCACTGGACGGAATAAACACAGATACGCAGTATTTT | CASSLDGINTDTQYF
- | TRBJ1-3 | - | TRBV20-1 | TGCAGTGCTAGGGGCAGGGCCACTGGAAACACCATATATTTT | CSARGRATGNTIYF
- | TRBJ2-7 | - | TRBV4-1 | TGCGCCAGCAGCCAAGCGACCGGGCCAAGGGACTCCTACGAGCAGTACTTC | CASSQATGPRDSYEQYF
TRBD1 | TRBJ2-4 | - | TRBV27 | TGTGCCAGCAGAAGGGGGCGAGCCAAAAACATTCAGTACTTC | CASRRGRAKNIQYF
- | TRBJ2-3 | - | TRBV6-1 | TGTGCCAGCAGCGAAAGAGGGAGTAGTCAAACAGATACGCAGTATTTT | CASSERGSSQTDTQYF
TRBD1 | TRBJ2-7 | - | TRBV10-1 | TGCGCCAGCAACTTGGGACAGGGGGAACCCTACGAGCAGTACTTC | CASNLGQGEPYEQYF
TRBD2 | TRBJ2-5 | many | TRBV5-1 | TGCGCCAGCAGCTTGGTCTCTAGCGGCCAAGAGACCCAGTACTTC | CASSLVSSGQETQYF
TRBD2 | TRBJ2-5 | few | TRBV15 | TGTGCCACCAGCAGAGATTTGCTAGCGGGACCGGAGACCCAGTACTTC | CATSRDLLAGPETQYF
TRBD2 | TRBJ2-1 | few | TRBV5-1 | TGCGCCAGCAGTTTTGGACCGGGACTAGCGTACAATGAGCAGTTCTTC | CASSFGPGLAYNEQFF
- | TRBJ2-4 | - | TRBV5-8 | TGTGCCAGCAGCTTGGGGAACATTCAGTACTTC | CASSLGNIQYF
TRBD1 | TRBJ2-5 | few | TRBV4-2 | TGTGCCAGCAGCCAGAGGGTCCGGGCAGGGGGGACCCAGTACTTC | CASSQRVRAGGTQYF
TRBD1 | TRBJ1-1 | few | TRBV11-2 | TGTGCCAGCAGCTTAGAGTCAGGGGGCGCGTGGACTGAAGCTTTCTTT | CASSLESGGAWTEAFF
- | TRBJ1-2 | - | TRBV18 | TGTGCCAGCTCACCAAATCTGGCAGGGGTAGAAACTTTTGGCTACACCTTC | CASSPNLAGVETFGYTF
TRBD1 | TRBJ2-1 | few | TRBV24-1 | TGTGCCACCAGTGATACGTCCGGGACAGGGGACTTCAATGAGCAGTTCTTC | CATSDTSGTGDFNEQFF
- | TRBJ1-5 | many | TRBV20-1 | TGCAGTGCCGCGAGACCAGACAGAATCAATCAGCCCCAGCATTTT | CSAARPDRINQPQHF
- | TRBJ2-5 | - | TRBV7-8 | TGTGCCAGCAGCTTATTGATGGCGGAGACCCAGTACTTC | CASSLLMAETQYF
TRBD2 | TRBJ2-7 | few | TRBV4-2 | TGTGCCAGCAGCCAAGGGGTCTTTAGCGGGATCACCTACGAGCAGTACTTC | CASSQGVFSGITYEQYF
TRBD1 | TRBJ2-6 | - | TRBV6-1 | TGTGCCAGCAACAGGGGTCGAAGCTCTGGGGCCAACGTCCTGACTTTC | CASNRGRSSGANVLTF
TRBD2 | TRBJ2-2 | - | TRBV9 | TGTGCCAGCAGCGTCTTACCCGGTAGCGGGAGGGGTGTAAAGGGGGAGCTGTTTTTT | CASSVLPGSGRGVKGELFF
- | TRBJ1-5 | few | TRBV9 | TGTGCCAGCAGCGTAGAACCAGGCCTTCAGCCCCAGCATTTT | CASSVEPGLQPQHF
TRBD2 | TRBJ2-5 | - | TRBV19 | TGTGCCAGTAGTATACTGGGTCAGTCTCTAGCGGGAGGAGGGGAGACCCAGTACTTC | CASSILGQSLAGGGETQYF
TRBD1 | TRBJ1-3 | few | TRBV10-3 | TGTGCCATCAGCCAGGGGGCTTCCAACACCATATATTTT | CAISQGASNTIYF
TRBD1 | TRBJ2-2 | - | TRBV27 | TGTGCCAGCAGTTATGACAGGGGGGTTATGTCCGGGGAGCTGTTTTTT | CASSYDRGVMSGELFF
- | TRBJ2-5 | few | TRBV6-5 | TGTGCCAGCAGTTACGTCGGTTTTGAAGAGACCAAGTACTTC | CASSYVGFEETKYF
- | TRBJ2-2 | - | TRBV9 | TGTGCCAGCAGCGTTGTGGCCGGGGAGCTGTTTTTT | CASSVVAGELFF
TRBD1 | TRBJ1-2 | - | TRBV7-2 | TGTGCCAGCAGCCTTTTTGGACAGGGAAGGTTTGGCTACACCTTC | CASSLFGQGRFGYTF
TRBD2 | TRBJ2-2 | - | TRBV18 | TGTGCCAGCTCACTTTTACCTTGGACTAGCGGAGACACCGGGGAGCTGTTTTTT | CASSLLPWTSGDTGELFF
- | TRBJ1-2 | few | TRBV5-1 | TGCGCCAGCAGCTTGGAAGGTTACCCTAACTATGGCTACACCTTC | CASSLEGYPNYGYTF